The TCR beta chain described here comes from a study of identical twins. Study-wide results and caveats: Invariant populations such as MAIT and iNKT cells could partly muddle zero-insertion analyses.

Regarding this clonotype: The target antigen is unknown.

The V and J ends lost 0 bases and 2 bases, in that order; junction bases with no gene match: 16. The germline CDR1 and CDR2 sequences are DFQATT and SNEGSKA (reference sequence). The CDR3 contains 19 residues. Addition of a universal primer site occurred through template switching, and cDNA carried unique molecular identifiers. TCRdb ran MiXCR on the 5' RACE reads and lists one entry per CDR3 protein. The sample carries more than 650,000 distinct CDR3 sequences, less than 7% recorded once. The chain couples TRBV20-1 to TRBJ2-3, with 8 bases that match TRBD2. The receptor's source is a man younger than 35 in good health. The sequenced sample consisted of naive T cells sorted from blood. CDR3 DNA sequence: TGCAGTGCTAGAGATGCCGGGGTAGCGGGATCTTTTGACACAGATACGCAGTATTTT. Its protein product is CSARDAGVAGSFDTDTQYF.